One and the same sample provided the 13 T cell receptor beta chains below, sequenced in a study of T cells after yellow fever vaccination (dated by TCRdb to about 2019). The treatment or condition label for this specimen denotes: live attenuated yellow fever vaccine strain. The method behind the library was 5' RACE. The instrument was an Illumina HiSeq 2500. The public reads were reanalyzed by TCRdb: fastp trimming at Q25, MiXCR alignment, in-frame beta chains only. For every CDR3 protein sequence, its rows merge into one entry that carries the most common genes and DNA. Across this sample there are hundreds of thousands of distinct CDR3 sequences, with around 17% seen only once. The top ten clones comprise 15% to 20% of the sample. This material consisted of PBMCs, taken 5 days after the first yellow fever vaccination. All receptors derive from a man younger than 30 who received the YFV17D yellow fever vaccine.

The rearrangement links TRBV6-6 to TRBJ1-2; D uncertain. Germline values: CDR1 MNHNY, CDR2 SVGAGI (reference sequence). This CDR3 is built from 12 residues. Trimming took off 11 bases at V and 3 bases at J, with 13 bases between the two ends. CDR3 amino acids: CAVGALDYGYTF. The CDR3 bases are TGTGCCGTGGGTGCCCTCGACTATGGCTACACCTTC.

The chain combines TRBV9 with TRBJ1-2, with 9 bases that match TRBD1. The V segment lost 7 bases and the J segment 8 bases; nucleotides outside the gene matches: 12. The CDR3 is 14 residues long. CDR1 SGDLS and CDR2 YYNGEE come from the germline V gene. The CDR3 DNA reads as TGTGCCAGCGCCCGGGACAGGGTCCCTGAAGGCTACACCTTC. This translates into CASARDRVPEGYTF.

The rearrangement uses TRBV7-2 and TRBJ2-1, with 10 bases aligning to TRBD2. V dropped 10 bases and J dropped 4; count of bases not matched to a gene: 7. Germline V CDR1 and CDR2: SGHTA, FQGNSA. CDR3 size: 14 residues. CDR3 DNA: TGTGCCACCCGTGAAGCGGGGGGGTACAATGAGCAGTTCTTC. Amino acid sequence: CATREAGGYNEQFF.

This clonotype came up many times. The chain carries TRBV29-1 and TRBJ2-7, with 8 bases aligning to TRBD1. The CDR3 length is 14 residues. From germline, CDR1 is SQVTM and CDR2 ANQGSEA. Trimming cost V 6 bases and J 0 bases; bases outside gene matches: 7. The CDR3 here is CSVQTGGSSYEQYF. The CDR3 DNA follows: TGCAGCGTGCAAACAGGGGGAAGCTCCTACGAGCAGTACTTC.

This clonotype was detected many times. The genes are TRBV6-5 and TRBJ2-1; 8 positions agree with TRBD1. The CDR3 extends over 15 amino acids. Unmatched junction bases numbered 6, after V lost 4 bases and J lost 4 bases. Germline values: CDR1 MNHEY, CDR2 SVGAGI. The CDR3 nucleotides read TGTGCCAGCAGTTTATGGGACAGGCCATACAATGAGCAGTTCTTC. It translates to CASSLWDRPYNEQFF.

The chain uses TRBV6-1 and TRBJ2-2; the match to TRBD1 covers 10 bases. With V trimmed by 6 bases and J by 4 bases, 5 bases remained unmatched. The CDR3 sequence is 15 residues long. Germline V gene data show CDR1 as MNHNS and CDR2 as SASEGT. CDR3 bases: TGTGCCAGCAGGGGGACAGGGGTGTTCACCGGGGAGCTGTTTTTT. The encoded protein is CASRGTGVFTGELFF.

The table lists this clonotype with a few counts. This CDR3 is CASSALRDPKQYF. CDR3 DNA sequence: TGTGCCAGCAGCGCGCTCCGGGACCCAAAGCAGTACTTC. The gene calls are TRBV9 and TRBJ2-7; perhaps D is TRBD1 or TRBD2 (5 bases each). The V gene's germline CDR1 is SGDLS and CDR2 YYNGEE. The CDR3 loop spans 13 amino acids. Trimming took off 3 bases at V and 8 bases at J, with 15 bases between the two ends.

This clonotype came up a few times. The J gene is TRBJ2-5, the V gene TRBV11-3; D uncertain. There are 13 residues in the CDR3. Trimming cost V 2 bases and J 1 base, with 5 bases left between them. The V gene's germline CDR1 is SGHNT and CDR2 YENEEA. DNA for the CDR3: TGTGCCAGCAGCTTAATGGCCCAAGAGACCCAGTACTTC. Residues: CASSLMAQETQYF.

This clonotype was recorded a few times. This chain joins TRBV6-1 and TRBJ1-1, with 7 bases matching TRBD1. V was clipped by 5 bases and J by 11 bases; unmatched bases: 8. The CDR3 is 12 amino acids. Germline V gives CDR1 MNHNS, CDR2 SASEGT. The CDR3, as DNA: TGTGCCAGCAGTTCGTGGACAGGACGGGCTTTCTTT. Protein sequence: CASSSWTGRAFF.

This clonotype was observed a few times. This chain connects TRBV5-1 to TRBJ2-3, with D maybe TRBD2 (5 bases). Germline values: CDR1 SGHRS, CDR2 YFSETQ. Between the trimmed V and J ends, which lost 4 bases and 0 bases, there was a span of 12 bases. The CDR3 extends over 15 amino acids. The CDR3 DNA reads TGCGCCAGCAGCGAGGGTCCTGCTAGCACAGATACGCAGTATTTT. Translation: CASSEGPASTDTQYF.

The J gene is TRBJ2-1, the V gene TRBV6-5; D is ambiguous. Between the trimmed V and J ends, which lost 3 bases and 4 bases, there was a span of 7 bases. In germline, CDR1 is MNHEY, CDR2 SVGAGI. This CDR3 spans 13 amino acids. CDR3 bases: TGTGCCAGCAGTTATACCTCATACAATGAGCAGTTCTTC. Translation gives CASSYTSYNEQFF.

The genes are TRBV29-1 and TRBJ2-7, with D possibly called TRBD1 or TRBD2 (5 bases each). Trimming left V 3 bases short and J 6 bases short, with 15 bases between. This CDR3 has 13 amino acids. CDR1 is SQVTM, CDR2 ANQGSEA, per germline. The CDR3 is CSVDGRGAGEQYF. DNA of the CDR3: TGCAGCGTTGACGGTAGGGGTGCGGGCGAGCAGTACTTC.

This clonotype was seen only a few times. The genes are TRBV12-5 and TRBJ1-1; no definite D call. With 1 base removed from V and 4 bases from J, the gap between germline ends came to 10 bases. Germline V gene data show CDR1 as LGHNT and CDR2 as FRNRAP. This CDR3 has 14 amino acids. The CDR3 coding sequence is TGTGCTAGTGGTTTGGGTAGGGATTCCACTGAAGCTTTCTTT. It yields the protein CASGLGRDSTEAFF.